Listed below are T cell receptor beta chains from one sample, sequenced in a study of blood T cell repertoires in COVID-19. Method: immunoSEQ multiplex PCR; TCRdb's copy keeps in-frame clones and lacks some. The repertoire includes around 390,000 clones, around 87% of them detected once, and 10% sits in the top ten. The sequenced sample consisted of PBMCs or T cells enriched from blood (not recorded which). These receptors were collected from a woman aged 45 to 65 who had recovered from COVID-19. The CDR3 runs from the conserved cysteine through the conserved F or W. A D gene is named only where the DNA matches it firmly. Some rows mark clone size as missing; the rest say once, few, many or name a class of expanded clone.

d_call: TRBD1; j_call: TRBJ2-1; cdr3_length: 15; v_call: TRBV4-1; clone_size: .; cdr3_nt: TGCGCCAGCAGCCAACCTCGGACAGGGGGGAGTGAGCAGTTCTTC; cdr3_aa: CASSQPRTGGSEQFF
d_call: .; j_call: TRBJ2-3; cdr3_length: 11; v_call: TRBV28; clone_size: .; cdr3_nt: TGTGCCAGCAGTTTTCTAGATACGCAGTATTTT; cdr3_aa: CASSFLDTQYF
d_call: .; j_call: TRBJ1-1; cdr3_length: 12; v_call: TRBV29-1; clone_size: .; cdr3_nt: TGCAGCGTTGTCCGGGGGTACACTGAAGCTTTCTTT; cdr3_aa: CSVVRGYTEAFF
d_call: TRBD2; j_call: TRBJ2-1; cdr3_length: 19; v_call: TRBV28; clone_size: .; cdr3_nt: TGTGCCAGCAGTCCAGGCCGACTAGCGGGGAAGGGACCCTACAATGAGCAGTTCTTC; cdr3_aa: CASSPGRLAGKGPYNEQFF
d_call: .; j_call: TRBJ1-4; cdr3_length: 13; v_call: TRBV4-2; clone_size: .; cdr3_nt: TGTGCCAGCAGCCAAATTGAGGGTGAAAAACTGTTTTTT; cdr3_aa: CASSQIEGEKLFF
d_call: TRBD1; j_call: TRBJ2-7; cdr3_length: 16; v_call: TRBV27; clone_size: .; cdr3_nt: TGTGCCAGCAGTTCCGTGACAGGGTACAATTTCTACGAGCAGTACTTC; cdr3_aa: CASSSVTGYNFYEQYF
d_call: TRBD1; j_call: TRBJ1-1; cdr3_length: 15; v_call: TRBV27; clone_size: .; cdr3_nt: TGTGCCAGCAGACCTAGGACAGGGGGGAACACTGAAGCTTTCTTT; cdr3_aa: CASRPRTGGNTEAFF
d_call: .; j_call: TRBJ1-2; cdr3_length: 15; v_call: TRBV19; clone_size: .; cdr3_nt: TGTGCCAGTAGTACTCCGGGAGTTAGGGATTATGGCTACACCTTC; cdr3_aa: CASSTPGVRDYGYTF
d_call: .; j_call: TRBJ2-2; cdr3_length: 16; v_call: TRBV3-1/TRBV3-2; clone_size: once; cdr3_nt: TGTGCCAGCAGCCAAGCAGGGGCGACGGGGCACGGGGAGCTGTTTTTT; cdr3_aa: CASSQAGATGHGELFF
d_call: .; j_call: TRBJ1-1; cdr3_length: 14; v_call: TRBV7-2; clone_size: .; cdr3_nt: TGTGCCAGCAGCTTTGGGGGGGTGAACACTGAAGCTTTCTTT; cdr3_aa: CASSFGGVNTEAFF
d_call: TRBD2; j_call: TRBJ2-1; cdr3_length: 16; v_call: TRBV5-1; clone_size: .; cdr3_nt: TGCGCCAGCAGCTTGGAGTTAGCGGGGGGCGTCAATGAGCAGTTCTTC; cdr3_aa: CASSLELAGGVNEQFF
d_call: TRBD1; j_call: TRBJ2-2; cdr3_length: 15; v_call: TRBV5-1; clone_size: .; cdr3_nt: TGCGCCAGCAGCTTGGCCTCAGGGGGAACCGGGGAGCTGTTTTTT; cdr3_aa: CASSLASGGTGELFF
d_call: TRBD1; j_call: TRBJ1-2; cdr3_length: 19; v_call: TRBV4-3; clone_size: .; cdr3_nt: TGCGCCAGCAGCCCCTACAACCGACAGGGATTTATAGCTAACTATGGCTACACCTTC; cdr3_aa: CASSPYNRQGFIANYGYTF
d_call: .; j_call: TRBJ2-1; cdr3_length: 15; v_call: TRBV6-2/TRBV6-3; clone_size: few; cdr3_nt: TGTGCCAGCAGTACCGGACTAATTATGTACAATGAGCAGTTCTTC; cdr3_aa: CASSTGLIMYNEQFF
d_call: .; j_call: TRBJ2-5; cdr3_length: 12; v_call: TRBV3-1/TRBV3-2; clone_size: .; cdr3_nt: TGTGCCATTTCCAGGTTCCAAGAGACCCAGTACTTC; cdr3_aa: CAISRFQETQYF
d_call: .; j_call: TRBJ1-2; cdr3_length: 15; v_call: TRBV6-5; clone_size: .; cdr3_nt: TGTGCCAGCAGTTACCGGGTCGTTCCGCAGTATGGCTACACCTTC; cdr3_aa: CASSYRVVPQYGYTF
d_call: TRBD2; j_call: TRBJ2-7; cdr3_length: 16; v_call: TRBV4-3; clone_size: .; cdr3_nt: TGCGCCAGCAGCCGAAATCTAGCGGGTGGCTCCTACGAGCAGTACTTC; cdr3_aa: CASSRNLAGGSYEQYF
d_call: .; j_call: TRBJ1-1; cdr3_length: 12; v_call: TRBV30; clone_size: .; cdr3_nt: TGTGCCTGGAACAGGGATCGCACTGAAGCTTTCTTT; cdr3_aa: CAWNRDRTEAFF
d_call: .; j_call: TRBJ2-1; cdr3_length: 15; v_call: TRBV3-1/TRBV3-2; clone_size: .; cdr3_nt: TGTGCCAGCAGCCAGGCGGACACCGTAGGCTATGAGCAGTTCTTC; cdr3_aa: CASSQADTVGYEQFF
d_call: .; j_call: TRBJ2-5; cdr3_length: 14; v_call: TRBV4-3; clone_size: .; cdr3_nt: TGCGCCAGCGCTACGAGCAGGGGTCCAGAGACCCAGTACTTC; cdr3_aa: CASATSRGPETQYF
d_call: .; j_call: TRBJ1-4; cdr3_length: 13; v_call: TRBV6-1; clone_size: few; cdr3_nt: TGTGCCAGCAGTGACAGGCCGCTCGAAAAACTGTTTTTT; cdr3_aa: CASSDRPLEKLFF
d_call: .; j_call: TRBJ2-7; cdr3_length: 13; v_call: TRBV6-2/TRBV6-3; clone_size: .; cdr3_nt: TGTGCCAGCAGTGGCGGGGTCTCCTACGAGCAGTACTTC; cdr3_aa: CASSGGVSYEQYF
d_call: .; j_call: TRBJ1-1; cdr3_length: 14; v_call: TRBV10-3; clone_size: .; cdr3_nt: TGTGCCACGGGGTCAGGGGAACCCCAAGCCGGGGCTTTCTTT; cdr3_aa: CATGSGEPQAGAFF
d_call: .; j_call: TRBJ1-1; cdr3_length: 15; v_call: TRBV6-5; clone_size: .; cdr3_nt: TGTGCCAGCAGTCCCTTCCTCCCGCGGAACACTGAAGCTTTCTTT; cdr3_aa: CASSPFLPRNTEAFF
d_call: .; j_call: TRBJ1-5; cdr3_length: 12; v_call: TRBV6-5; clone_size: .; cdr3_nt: TGTGCCAGCCAGTATAGCAATCAGCCCCAGCATTTT; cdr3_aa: CASQYSNQPQHF
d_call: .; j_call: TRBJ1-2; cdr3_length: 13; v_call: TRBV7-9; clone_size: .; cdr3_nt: TGTGCCAGCAGCTTGACGGGTGAATATGGCTACACCTTC; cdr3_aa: CASSLTGEYGYTF
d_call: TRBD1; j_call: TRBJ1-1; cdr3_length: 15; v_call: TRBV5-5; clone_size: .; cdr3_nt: TGTGCCAGCAGCTTCCCGACAGGGGCAGTCACTGAAGCTTTCTTT; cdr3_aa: CASSFPTGAVTEAFF
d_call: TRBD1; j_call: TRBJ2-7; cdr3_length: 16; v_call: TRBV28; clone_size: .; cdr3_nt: TGTGCCAGCAGTTCCCCGGCCAGGGGGCTTTCCTACGAGCAGTACTTC; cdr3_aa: CASSSPARGLSYEQYF
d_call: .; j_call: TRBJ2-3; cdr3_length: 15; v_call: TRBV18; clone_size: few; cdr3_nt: TGTGCCAGCTCACCACGGAACGGAGCCACAGATACGCAGTATTTT; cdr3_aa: CASSPRNGATDTQYF
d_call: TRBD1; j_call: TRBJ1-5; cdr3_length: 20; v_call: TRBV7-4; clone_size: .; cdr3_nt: TGTGCCAGCAGCCCATCACCCCAGGGGGCCCTTACCATGAGCAATCAGCCCCAGCATTTT; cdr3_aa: CASSPSPQGALTMSNQPQHF
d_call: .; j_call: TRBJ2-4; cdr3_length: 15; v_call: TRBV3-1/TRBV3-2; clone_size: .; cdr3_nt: TGTGCCAGCAGCCAGGCAGGGTTAGGCAAAAACATTCAGTACTTC; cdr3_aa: CASSQAGLGKNIQYF
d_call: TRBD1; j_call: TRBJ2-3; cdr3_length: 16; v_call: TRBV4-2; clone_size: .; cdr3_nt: TGTGCCAGCAGCCAAGGAGGGGACAGGTGGAAAGATACGCAGTATTTT; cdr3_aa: CASSQGGDRWKDTQYF
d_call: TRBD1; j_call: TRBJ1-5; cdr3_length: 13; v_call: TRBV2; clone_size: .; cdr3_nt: TGTGCCAGCACCAGGACAGGGGATCAGCCCCAGCATTTT; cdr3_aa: CASTRTGDQPQHF
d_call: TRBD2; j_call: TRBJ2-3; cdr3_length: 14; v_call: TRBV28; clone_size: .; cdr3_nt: TGTGCCAGTACCGCCTGGGGAGGGAGAGATACGCAGTATTTT; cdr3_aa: CASTAWGGRDTQYF
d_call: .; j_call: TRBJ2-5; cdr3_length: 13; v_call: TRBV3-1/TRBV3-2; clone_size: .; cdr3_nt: TGTGCCAGCAGCCAAGGGCTCAAAGAGACCCAGTACTTC; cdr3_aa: CASSQGLKETQYF
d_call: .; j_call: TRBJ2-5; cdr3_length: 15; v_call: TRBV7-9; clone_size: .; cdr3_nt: TGTGCCAGCAGCCAACGACTTGAGGGCAAAGAGACCCAGTACTTC; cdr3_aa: CASSQRLEGKETQYF
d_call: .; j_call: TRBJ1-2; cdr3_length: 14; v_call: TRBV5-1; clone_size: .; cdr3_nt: TGCGCCAGCAGCATCATTCAGGGAAGCTATGGCTACACCTTC; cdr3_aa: CASSIIQGSYGYTF
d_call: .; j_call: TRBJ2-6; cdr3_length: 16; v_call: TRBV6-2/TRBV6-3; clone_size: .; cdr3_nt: TGTGCCAGCAGCCCGATCTCCTCTGCGGGGGCCAACGTCCTGACTTTC; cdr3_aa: CASSPISSAGANVLTF
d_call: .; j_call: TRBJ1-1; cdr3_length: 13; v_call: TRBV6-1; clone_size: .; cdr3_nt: TGTGCCAGCAGTGACAGGGAGAACACTGAAGCTTTCTTT; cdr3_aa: CASSDRENTEAFF
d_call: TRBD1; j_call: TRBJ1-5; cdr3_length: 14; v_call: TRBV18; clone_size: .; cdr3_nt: TGTGCCAGCTCCCTTGGGGACAGCAGCGGGCCCCAGCATTTT; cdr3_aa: CASSLGDSSGPQHF
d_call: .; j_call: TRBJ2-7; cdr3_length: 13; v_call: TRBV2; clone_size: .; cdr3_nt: TGTGCCAGCAGTGAAACAGGTGCCTACGAGCAGTACTTC; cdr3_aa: CASSETGAYEQYF
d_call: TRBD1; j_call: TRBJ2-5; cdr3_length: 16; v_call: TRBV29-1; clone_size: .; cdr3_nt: TGCAGCGTAGAAGATAGCCGGGACAGGGTCTGGGAGACCCAGTACTTC; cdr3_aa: CSVEDSRDRVWETQYF
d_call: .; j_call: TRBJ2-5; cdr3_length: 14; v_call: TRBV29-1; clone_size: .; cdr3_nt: TGCAGCGTTGAGTTCTACAGACCGAAAGAGACCCAGTACTTC; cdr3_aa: CSVEFYRPKETQYF
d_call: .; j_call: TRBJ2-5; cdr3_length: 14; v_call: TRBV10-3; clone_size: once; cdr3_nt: TGTGCCATCAGTGAGGGGCAGCACCAAGAGACCCAGTACTTC; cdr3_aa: CAISEGQHQETQYF
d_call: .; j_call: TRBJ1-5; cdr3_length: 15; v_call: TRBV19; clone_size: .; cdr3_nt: TGTGCCAGTACCCCAGGGAGGCCAGGCAATCAGCCCCAGCATTTT; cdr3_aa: CASTPGRPGNQPQHF
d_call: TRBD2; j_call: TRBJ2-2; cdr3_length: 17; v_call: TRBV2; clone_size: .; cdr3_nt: TGTGCCAGCGGTAAAGGACTAGCGGGGTCGAACACCGGGGAGCTGTTTTTT; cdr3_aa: CASGKGLAGSNTGELFF
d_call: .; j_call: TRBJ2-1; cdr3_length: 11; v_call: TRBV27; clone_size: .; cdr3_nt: TGTGCCAGCAGTTTTGGAGATGAGCAGTTCTTC; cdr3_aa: CASSFGDEQFF
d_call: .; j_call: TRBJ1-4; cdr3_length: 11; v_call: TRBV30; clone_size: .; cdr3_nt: TGTGCCTGGAGTGTACTAGAAAAACTGTTTTTT; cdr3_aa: CAWSVLEKLFF
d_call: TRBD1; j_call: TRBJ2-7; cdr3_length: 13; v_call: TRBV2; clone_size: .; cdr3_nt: TGTGCCAGCACATGGCGGGACAGGGCCTTACAGTACTTC; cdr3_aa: CASTWRDRALQYF
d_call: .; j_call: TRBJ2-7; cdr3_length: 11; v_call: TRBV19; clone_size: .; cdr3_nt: TGTGCCAGTAGTCTGGGGGGCGAGCAGTACTTC; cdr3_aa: CASSLGGEQYF